This entry concerns a single T cell receptor (beta chain). The data originate from a study of blood T cell repertoires in COVID-19. Study summary: COVID-19 samples, acute and convalescent, were from the United States, Italy and Spain.

The study recruited people aged 18 to 89 years across 24 US areas. Resolution of symptoms, clearance, or two negative PCRs was present in recovered Cohort 3 donors. In the authors' workflow: Reference gene primer amplification gave estimated nucleated cell counts. TCRdb's table, derived via immunoSEQ multiplex PCR, lists solely in-frame clones and lacks some. Clone size and the V and J calls come from that table; the DNA yielded D and trimming. The repertoire holds some 490,000 clones, with about 88% as singletons. The CDR3 runs 15 residues. Trimming pared 4 bases from V and 2 bases from J, leaving 14 bases between. The germline V gene has CDR1 LNHDA and CDR2 SQIVND (reference sequence).

Sequenced: PBMCs or T cells enriched from blood (not recorded which). The source of this sequence is a woman aged 60-70 years who had recovered from COVID-19. The chain couples TRBV19 to TRBJ1-2, with D maybe TRBD1 (6 bases). Here the CDR3 DNA reads TGTGCCAGTAGTAGATACAGGGACGGGAACTATGGCTACACCTTC. It specifies CASSRYRDGNYGYTF. Full variable domain (remainder filled in from reference TRBV19 and TRBJ1-2): DGGITQSPKYLFRKEGQNVTLSCEQNLNHDAMYWYRQDPGQGLRLIYYSQIVNDFQKGDIAEGYSVSREKKESFPLTVTSAQKNPTAFYLCASSRYRDGNYGYTFGSGTRLTVV.